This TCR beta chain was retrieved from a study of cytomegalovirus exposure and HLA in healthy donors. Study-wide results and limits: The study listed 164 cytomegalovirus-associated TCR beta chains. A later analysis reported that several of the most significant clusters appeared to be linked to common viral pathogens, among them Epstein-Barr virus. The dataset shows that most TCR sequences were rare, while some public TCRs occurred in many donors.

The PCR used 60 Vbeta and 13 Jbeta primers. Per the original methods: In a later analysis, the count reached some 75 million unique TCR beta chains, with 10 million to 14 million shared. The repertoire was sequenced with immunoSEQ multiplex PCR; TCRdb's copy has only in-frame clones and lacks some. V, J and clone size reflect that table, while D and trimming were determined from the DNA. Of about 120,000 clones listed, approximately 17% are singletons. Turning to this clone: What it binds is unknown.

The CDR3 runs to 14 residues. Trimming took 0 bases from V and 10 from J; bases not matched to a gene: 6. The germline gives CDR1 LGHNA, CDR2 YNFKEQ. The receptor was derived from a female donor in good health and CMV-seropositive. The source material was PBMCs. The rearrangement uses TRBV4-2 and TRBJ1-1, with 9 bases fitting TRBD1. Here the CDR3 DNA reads TGTGCCAGCAGCCAAGATCACAGGGGGCAGGGAGCTTTCTTT. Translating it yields CASSQDHRGQGAFF.